The 27 T cell receptor beta chains below all came from one sample that was sequenced in a study of blood T cell repertoires in COVID-19. Libraries were prepared by immunoSEQ multiplex PCR; TCRdb keeps only in-frame clonotypes and omits some of them. The sample includes 300,000 to 350,000 clones, about 93% of them seen just once. Sequenced: peripheral blood. These receptor sequences come from a woman aged 18-29 years who had recovered from COVID-19.

The rearrangement uses TRBV2 and TRBJ1-1; D is unresolved. The CDR3 spans 15 residues. V was shortened by 3 bases and J by 0 bases, with 11 bases between the two germline ends. From germline, CDR1 is SNHLY and CDR2 FYNNEI. CDR3 residues: CASSESAVVNTEAFF. DNA of the CDR3: TGTGCCAGCAGTGAGTCCGCAGTGGTGAACACTGAAGCTTTCTTT. Full variable domain (rest looked up from reference TRBV2 and TRBJ1-1): EPEVTQTPSHQVTQMGQEVILRCVPISNHLYFYWYRQILGQKVEFLVSFYNNEISEKSEIFDDQFSVERPDGSNFTLKIRSTKLEDSAMYFCASSESAVVNTEAFFGQGTRLTVV.

The chain links TRBV7-2 to TRBJ1-1, with 7 bases lining up with TRBD1. Germline CDR1 reads SGHTA; CDR2 reads FQGNSA. The CDR3 covers 13 residues. The V and J ends lost 5 bases and 4 bases, in that order; junction bases with no gene match: 4. Here the CDR3 DNA reads TGTGCCAGCAGCCGACAGGGAGTCACTGAAGCTTTCTTT. It translates to CASSRQGVTEAFF.

The rearrangement uses TRBV27 and TRBJ2-1; TRBD2 is a possible D gene (7 bases). The CDR3 covers 16 residues. Germline V gene sequence: CDR1 MNHEY, CDR2 SMNVEV (reference sequence). Trimming shortened V by 6 bases and J by 1 base, and 16 bases separated the two germline ends. CDR3 sequence (DNA): TGTGCCAGCAGGGAAAGGGGGGGGAAATCCTACAATGAGCAGTTCTTC. The encoded protein is CASRERGGKSYNEQFF.

V usage is TRBV6-2 or TRBV6-3 and J usage is TRBJ1-5; 9 nucleotides align to TRBD1. From germline, CDR1 is MNHEY and CDR2 SVGEGT. There are 14 residues in the CDR3. V was pared by 6 bases and J by 7 bases, with 7 bases of the junction left unmatched. The CDR3 is CASSRDRDDQPQHF. For the CDR3, the DNA is TGTGCCAGCAGCCGGGACAGGGATGACCAGCCCCAGCATTTT.

The chain has TRBV27 and TRBJ2-1; 7 bases are shared with TRBD2. There are 15 residues in the CDR3. The J segment lost 7 bases and the V segment lost 5 bases, leaving 11 bases of the junction unmatched. Looked up from germline, CDR1 is MNHEY and CDR2 is SMNVEV (reference sequence). CDR3 nucleotide sequence: TGTGCCAGCAGTATTGGGGACTACCGGTGGAATGAGCAGTTCTTC. As protein: CASSIGDYRWNEQFF.

The chain links TRBV21-1 to TRBJ1-5; TRBD1, the table's D call, lacks a check against the DNA. TRBV21-1 counts as a pseudogene. CDR3 length: 20 residues. This CDR3 is CASSKVFRDRGPDSNQPQHF. In DNA form, the CDR3 reads TGTGCCAGCAGCAAAGTCTTTAGGGACAGGGGGCCGGATAGCAATCAGCCCCAGCATTTT.

V and J are TRBV7-2 and TRBJ1-1; possibly TRBD1 for D (5 bases). CDR1 SGHTA and CDR2 FQGNSA come from the germline V gene. The CDR3 extends over 13 amino acids. Trimming took off 5 bases at V and 3 bases at J, with 10 bases between the two ends. The CDR3 loop is CASSKIRDTEAFF. CDR3 sequence (DNA): TGTGCCAGCAGCAAAATCAGGGACACTGAAGCTTTCTTT.

Notes on this clone: A read error may account for a junction end that differs from germline. The gene calls are TRBV9 and TRBJ1-2; tentatively, D is TRBD1 (5 bases). This CDR3 region has 13 residues. Germline V gives CDR1 SGDLS, CDR2 YYNGEE. In DNA form, the CDR3 reads TGTGCCAGCAGCGTACCCGAGAGTGGACGACAGTCCTTC. It is translated as CASSVPESGRQSF.

The chain couples TRBV15 to TRBJ2-6; D not resolved. The germline V and J ends were trimmed by 6 bases and 0 bases, with 9 bases remaining between them. The length of the CDR3 is 15 residues. Germline V gene data show CDR1 as LNHNV and CDR2 as YYDKDF (reference sequence). CDR3 in DNA: TGTGCCACCAGTCGGCGGAGCTCTGGGGCCAACGTCCTGACTTTC. The encoded protein is CATSRRSSGANVLTF.

The J gene is TRBJ2-1, the V gene TRBV13; perhaps TRBD2 as D (5 bases). CDR1 is PRHDT and CDR2 is FYEKMQ in the germline V gene (reference sequence). V lost 4 bases and J lost 2, with 12 bases in between. There are 15 residues in the CDR3. The CDR3 protein is CASSSTDGAYNEQFF. In DNA form, the CDR3 reads TGTGCCAGCAGCTCAACCGACGGGGCCTACAATGAGCAGTTCTTC.

This chain connects TRBV10-3 to TRBJ1-5; TRBD1 matches at 10 bases. Germline V gene sequence: CDR1 ENHRY, CDR2 SYGVKD. V was pared by 6 bases and J by 6 bases, with 5 bases of the junction left unmatched. This CDR3 is built from 14 residues. The CDR3 region has the DNA TGTGCCATCAGCACCGGGACAGGGGTTCAGCCCCAGCATTTT. It specifies CAISTGTGVQPQHF.

The J gene is TRBJ2-2, the V gene TRBV5-6; 7 bases are a match to TRBD1. The germline V gene encodes CDR1 SGHDT and CDR2 YYEEEE. The CDR3 covers 15 residues. J was trimmed by 2 bases and V by 4 bases; bases with no gene match: 5. DNA of the CDR3: TGTGCCAGCAGCCCCCGACAGGGTAACACCGGGGAGCTGTTTTTT. Protein: CASSPRQGNTGELFF.

The CDR3 here is CASKPLEGTEAFF. The DNA of the CDR3 is TGTGCCAGCAAGCCTCTGGAGGGCACTGAAGCTTTCTTT. The V and J genes are TRBV12-3 or TRBV12-4 and TRBJ1-1; D unresolved. The CDR3 runs to 13 residues. The V end was cut by 7 bases, the J end by 4 bases, with 13 bases between.

The chain employs TRBV24-1 and TRBJ2-5; TRBD2 matches at 12 bases. J gave up 3 bases and V 9 bases, and 4 bases lay outside the gene matches. Germline CDR1 reads KGHDR; CDR2 reads SFDVKD. The CDR3 loop spans 14 amino acids. CDR3 in DNA: TGTGCCACCGGGGCTAGCGGGAGGGAAGAGACCCAGTACTTC. Translating it yields CATGASGREETQYF.

This clone has a single count. The V call is TRBV7-2, the J call TRBJ2-3; 9 positions match TRBD2. The CDR3 has 18 amino acids. V shed 1 base, J shed 2 bases, and the junction held 10 bases outside the gene matches. The germline V gene has CDR1 SGHTA and CDR2 FQGNSA. This chain's CDR3 is CASSLGPLGTSLTDTQYF. DNA for the CDR3: TGTGCCAGCAGCTTAGGTCCCCTCGGGACTAGCCTCACAGATACGCAGTATTTT.

V is TRBV12-5 and J is TRBJ2-1; 8 bases line up with TRBD2. The germline CDR1 and CDR2 sequences are LGHNT and FRNRAP. There are 15 residues in the CDR3. With 5 bases clipped from V and 8 bases from J, the junction kept 11 bases outside the gene matches. CDR3 sequence: CASGTSGRSRDEQFF. The CDR3, as DNA: TGTGCTAGTGGTACGAGCGGGAGAAGTCGGGATGAGCAGTTCTTC.

The J gene is TRBJ2-5, the V gene TRBV12-3 or TRBV12-4, with D perhaps TRBD1 (5 bases). The V end lost 7 bases, the J end lost 4 bases, and 13 bases lay between the germline ends. The CDR3 sequence is 13 residues long. In DNA, the CDR3 is TGTGCCAGCATGGATCAGGGTAGAGAGACCCAGTACTTC. Protein product: CASMDQGRETQYF.

The rearrangement joins TRBV9 to TRBJ1-5; D unclear. Germline V gene sequence: CDR1 SGDLS, CDR2 YYNGEE. V lost 0 bases and J 3 bases, leaving 10 bases between the germline ends. The CDR3 covers 15 residues. The CDR3 region has the DNA TGTGCCAGCAGCGTAGAGGGCGGGATCAATCAGCCCCAGCATTTT. This codes for CASSVEGGINQPQHF.

The chain links TRBV9 to TRBJ2-7; no firm D call. CDR3 length: 15 amino acids. Germline CDR1 and CDR2: SGDLS and YYNGEE. CDR3 region: CARKSVPLQSYEQYV. The CDR3 coding sequence is TGTGCTCGAAAAAGCGTGCCCCTTCAATCCTACGAGCAGTACGTC.

The rearrangement uses TRBV30 and TRBJ1-2; the D gene is possibly TRBD1 (6 bases). The CDR3 contains 13 residues. V lost 2 bases to trimming and J lost 6 bases, with 13 bases between them. Germline V gene lookup returns CDR1 GTSNPN and CDR2 SVGIG (reference sequence). The DNA of the CDR3 is TGTGCCTGGAGTCGGGGGGCGGAGGATGGCTACACCTTC. Protein: CAWSRGAEDGYTF.

This clone was counted a single time. The genes are TRBV7-2 and TRBJ2-3; TRBD2 might be the D (7 bases). Germline values: CDR1 SGHTA, CDR2 FQGNSA. The ends were cut back, 5 bases at V and 4 bases at J, with 22 bases in the middle. This CDR3 region has 17 residues. CDR3 protein: CASSPKRLGGGADTQYF. The CDR3 region has the DNA TGTGCCAGCAGCCCAAAACGACTAGGGGGAGGGGCAGATACGCAGTATTTT.

The chain carries TRBV30 and TRBJ1-3; maybe TRBD1 (6 bases). Germline loops: CDR1 GTSNPN, CDR2 SVGIG (reference sequence). Trimming left V 4 bases short and J 0 bases short, with 10 bases between. The CDR3 length is 14 residues. The CDR3 bases are TGTGCCTGGACAGGGGTGAGCTCTGGAAACACCATATATTTT. Protein: CAWTGVSSGNTIYF.

This chain connects TRBV5-4 to TRBJ1-1; 8 nucleotides match TRBD1. The CDR3 runs 13 residues. The ends lost 6 bases at V and 5 bases at J; junction bases unmatched: 6. Germline CDR1 is SGHNT and CDR2 is YYREEE (reference sequence). CDR3 protein: CASTGGPETEAFF. The CDR3 DNA reads TGTGCCAGCACAGGGGGCCCGGAGACTGAAGCTTTCTTT.

This chain uses TRBV7-2 with TRBJ2-3; 16 bases align to TRBD2. Germline CDR1 is SGHTA and CDR2 is FQGNSA. The length of the CDR3 is 17 residues. V was clipped by 5 bases and J by 5 bases; unmatched bases: 7. The CDR3 loop reads CASSPGTSGRAVDTQYF. The CDR3 DNA is TGTGCCAGCAGCCCCGGGACTAGCGGGAGGGCGGTAGATACGCAGTATTTT.

The rearrangement joins TRBV21-1 to TRBJ2-7; the listed D gene, TRBD2, was not tested against the DNA. TRBV21-1 is noted as a pseudogene. This CDR3 spans 17 amino acids. CDR3 sequence reads: CASSKEGSQPSSYEQYV. In nucleotides, the CDR3 is TGTGCCAGCAGCAAAGAAGGTAGCCAGCCGAGCTCCTACGAGCAGTACGTC.

This clone was detected once. The rearrangement links TRBV10-3 to TRBJ2-5; 9 positions agree with TRBD1. The germline gives CDR1 ENHRY, CDR2 SYGVKD. The V gene end was trimmed by 7 bases and the J gene end by 4 bases; junction bases not matched to a gene: 7. CDR3 size: 14 residues. CDR3 DNA: TGTGCCATCAACCCGGGACAGGGCGTAGAGACCCAGTACTTC. Its protein product is CAINPGQGVETQYF.

This chain joins TRBV5-8 and TRBJ2-3; 7 bases agree with TRBD1. CDR3 size: 15 residues. Trimming removed 5 bases from V and 5 bases from J; junction bases left unmatched: 11. Germline V gene lookup returns CDR1 SGHTS and CDR2 YDEGEE. Written as DNA, the CDR3 is TGTGCCAGCAGTCGGGGCAGGGGGAATTTAGATACGCAGTATTTT. Protein product: CASSRGRGNLDTQYF. Based on the CDR3 plus reference TRBV5-8 and TRBJ2-3, the full variable domain is EAGVTQSPTHLIKTRGQQATLRCSPISGHTSVYWYQQALGLGLQFLLWYDEGEERNRGNFPPRFSGRQFPNYSSELNVNALELEDSALYLCASSRGRGNLDTQYFGPGTRLTVL.